The rows below give T cell receptor beta chains drawn from one sample of a study of T cells in localized non-small cell lung cancer. This table comes from immunoSEQ multiplex PCR, and its TCRdb copy is limited to in-frame clones, with some not included. The table includes 30,000 to 35,000 clones, approximately 89% detected once. The sample in question was peripheral blood mononuclear cells, obtained before any cancer treatment. The receptor source for this set is a female donor older than 55 with stage II lung adenocarcinoma. CDR3s include the opening cysteine and the closing phenylalanine or tryptophan. D genes are given only for firm matches. Clone size is stated in some rows and not others, as once, few, many or a class when expanded.

j_call | v_call | clone_size | d_call | cdr3_nt | cdr3_aa
TRBJ2-2 | TRBV5-8 | - | TRBD2 | TGTGCCAGCAGCTTACCGGGACTAGCGTTTACAGCCGGGGAGCTGTTTTTT | CASSLPGLAFTAGELFF
TRBJ1-1 | TRBV7-9 | - | - | TGTGCCAGCAGCTTACTGCAGGGCGGGAGCACGGCTTTCTTT | CASSLLQGGSTAFF
TRBJ1-1 | TRBV6-5 | - | - | TGTGCCAGCAGTTTTGGGGAGAACACTGAAGCTTTCTTT | CASSFGENTEAFF
TRBJ1-4 | TRBV15 | - | - | TGTGCCACCAGCAGTGGGGGGCGGTTTAATGAAAAACTGTTTTTT | CATSSGGRFNEKLFF
TRBJ2-1 | TRBV29-1 | - | - | TGCAGCGTTGAGGGCAGGAGGTACGATGAGCAGTTCTTC | CSVEGRRYDEQFF
TRBJ2-5 | TRBV6-5 | - | TRBD1 | TGTGCCAGCAGTTGGGGACAGGGGGAGACCCAGTACTTC | CASSWGQGETQYF
TRBJ1-1 | TRBV28 | - | - | TGTGCCAGCCTAACCGAGGGCTTGTGGACTGAAGCTTTCTTT | CASLTEGLWTEAFF
TRBJ2-5 | TRBV28 | - | - | TGTGCCAGCAGCCGAGGACTTAGCGAGACCCAGTACTTC | CASSRGLSETQYF
TRBJ2-3 | TRBV5-1 | once | - | TGCGCCAGCAGCTTAGAGGGTAGCACAGATACGCAGTATTTT | CASSLEGSTDTQYF
TRBJ1-4 | TRBV19 | - | - | TGTGCCAGTAGTCCTCGGGGGTTGGACGGAAAACTGTTTTTT | CASSPRGLDGKLFF
TRBJ2-1 | TRBV7-3 | - | TRBD2 | TGTGCCAGCAGCCCATTGACTAGCGGGGGAAAGCAGTTCTTC | CASSPLTSGGKQFF
TRBJ2-7 | TRBV7-2 | - | - | TGTGCCAGCAGCCCGAGTGCTAGCGCCTACGAGCAGTACTTC | CASSPSASAYEQYF
TRBJ1-1 | TRBV2 | - | TRBD1 | TGTGCCAGCAGTTTCGGGACAGGGACCACTGAAGCTTTCTTT | CASSFGTGTTEAFF
TRBJ2-5 | TRBV5-6 | - | TRBD1 | TGTGCCAGCAGCCCACAGGGGATCGGAGAGACCCAGTACTTC | CASSPQGIGETQYF
TRBJ2-7 | TRBV2 | - | - | TGTGCCAGTATCCTACAGGTCTACGAGCAGTACTTC | CASILQVYEQYF
TRBJ2-3 | TRBV5-1 | - | TRBD1 | TGCGCCAGCAGCTTTGGACAGGGGGCAGGGACAGATACGCAGTATTTT | CASSFGQGAGTDTQYF
TRBJ1-1 | TRBV4-3 | - | - | TGCGCCAGCAGCCAAGATAGACCGATTGTTACTGAAGCTTTCTTT | CASSQDRPIVTEAFF
TRBJ2-5 | TRBV25-1 | - | TRBD1 | TGTGCCAGCAGTGGTGGCGGGGACAGGGCCCGGGAGACCCAGTACTTC | CASSGGGDRARETQYF
TRBJ1-5 | TRBV18 | - | - | TGTGCCAGCTCATCCGGGAAGGCTAGCAATCAGCCCCAGCATTTT | CASSSGKASNQPQHF
TRBJ2-5 | TRBV20-1 | - | - | TGCAGTGCTAATAAGGGCGAGACCCAGTACTTC | CSANKGETQYF
TRBJ1-4 | TRBV6-5 | once | - | TGTGCCAGCAGTTCGAGGGTGGGCGAAAAACTGTTTTTT | CASSSRVGEKLFF
TRBJ1-1 | TRBV28 | - | - | TGTGCCAGCAGTTTCGAAAGTTCTCCGAACACTGAAGCTTTCTTT | CASSFESSPNTEAFF